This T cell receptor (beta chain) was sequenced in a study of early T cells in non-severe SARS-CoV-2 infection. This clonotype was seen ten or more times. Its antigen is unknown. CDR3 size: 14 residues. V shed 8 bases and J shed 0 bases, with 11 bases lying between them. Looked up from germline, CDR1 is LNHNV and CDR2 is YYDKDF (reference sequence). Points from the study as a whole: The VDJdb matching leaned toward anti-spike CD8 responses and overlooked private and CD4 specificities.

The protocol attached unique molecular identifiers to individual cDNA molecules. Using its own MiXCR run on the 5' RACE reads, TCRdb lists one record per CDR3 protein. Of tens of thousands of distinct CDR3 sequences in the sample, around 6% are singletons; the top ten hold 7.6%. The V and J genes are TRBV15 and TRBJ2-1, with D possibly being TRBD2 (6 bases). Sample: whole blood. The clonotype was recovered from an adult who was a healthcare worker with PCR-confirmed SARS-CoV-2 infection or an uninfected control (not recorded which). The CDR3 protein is CATGIGSSYNEQFF. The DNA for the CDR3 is TGTGCCACCGGGATCGGGAGCTCCTACAATGAGCAGTTCTTC.